This is a list of T cell receptor beta chains from one sample in a study of Graves' ophthalmopathy and Graves' hyperthyroidism. TCRdb analysed the multiplex PCR reads with MiXCR anew, one entry per CDR3 protein. The sample shows hundreds of thousands of distinct CDR3 sequences, about a fifth of them seen only once. Sequenced: peripheral blood. Every receptor here comes from a woman younger than 35 with stable Graves' hyperthyroidism. Some clones in this sample may be carry-over from other donors' samples. Each CDR3 is given with its conserved first and last residue. Fields, in order: V gene, J gene, CDR3 length, CDR3 protein.

V gene: TRBV9
J gene: TRBJ2-5
CDR3 length: 16
CDR3 protein: CASSTSTSGGGETQYF

V gene: TRBV5-1
J gene: TRBJ2-2
CDR3 length: 15
CDR3 protein: CASSLPSTGTGELFF

V gene: TRBV6-1
J gene: TRBJ2-7
CDR3 length: 19
CDR3 protein: CASSVIPGLAGYFSYEQYF

V gene: TRBV20-1
J gene: TRBJ2-4
CDR3 length: 14
CDR3 protein: CSARDRLAKNIQYF

V gene: TRBV27
J gene: TRBJ2-2
CDR3 length: 16
CDR3 protein: CASSPYSGGDTGELFF

V gene: TRBV7-8
J gene: TRBJ1-1
CDR3 length: 15
CDR3 protein: CASSLAGQGMTEAFF

V gene: TRBV11-1
J gene: TRBJ1-6
CDR3 length: 20
CDR3 protein: CASSRLQTGTPSSYNSPLHF

V gene: TRBV10-3
J gene: TRBJ1-1
CDR3 length: 13
CDR3 protein: CAISELRMTEAFF

V gene: TRBV7-2
J gene: TRBJ1-2
CDR3 length: 14
CDR3 protein: CASSLESGRYGYTF

V gene: TRBV6-4
J gene: TRBJ2-5
CDR3 length: 16
CDR3 protein: CASSDSPGGGMETQYF

V gene: TRBV15
J gene: TRBJ2-6
CDR3 length: 15
CDR3 protein: CAAGTGPPGANVLTF

V gene: TRBV6-1
J gene: TRBJ2-7
CDR3 length: 14
CDR3 protein: CASSVRTGAYEQYF

V gene: TRBV12-3/TRBV12-4
J gene: TRBJ2-7
CDR3 length: 14
CDR3 protein: CASTTSGGGYEQYF

V gene: TRBV6-1
J gene: TRBJ1-1
CDR3 length: 14
CDR3 protein: CASSETGGASEAFF

V gene: TRBV20-1
J gene: TRBJ2-7
CDR3 length: 13
CDR3 protein: CSASTGLADEQYF

V gene: TRBV5-1
J gene: TRBJ1-5
CDR3 length: 15
CDR3 protein: CASSSGPGLGQPQHF

V gene: TRBV20-1
J gene: TRBJ1-5
CDR3 length: 13
CDR3 protein: CSAAGRGNQPQHF

V gene: TRBV12-3/TRBV12-4
J gene: TRBJ1-1
CDR3 length: 13
CDR3 protein: CTSSKGQAFEAFF

V gene: TRBV6-5
J gene: TRBJ1-1
CDR3 length: 16
CDR3 protein: CASSSPVGIMNTEAFF

V gene: TRBV7-6
J gene: TRBJ2-2
CDR3 length: 15
CDR3 protein: CASSLADWNTGELFF

V gene: TRBV30
J gene: TRBJ2-7
CDR3 length: 14
CDR3 protein: CAWRGVTSKYEQYF

V gene: TRBV6-5
J gene: TRBJ1-1
CDR3 length: 14
CDR3 protein: CASSYSGGNTEAFF

V gene: TRBV6-1
J gene: TRBJ1-2
CDR3 length: 14
CDR3 protein: CASNPGLNNYGYTF

V gene: TRBV30
J gene: TRBJ2-2
CDR3 length: 15
CDR3 protein: CAWKNRVGGPGELFF

V gene: TRBV28
J gene: TRBJ1-5
CDR3 length: 17
CDR3 protein: CASSELGAVSSNQPQHF

V gene: TRBV6-1
J gene: TRBJ2-7
CDR3 length: 14
CDR3 protein: CASTPTGASYEQYF

V gene: TRBV18
J gene: TRBJ1-1
CDR3 length: 18
CDR3 protein: CASSPRVWTGESNTEAFF

V gene: TRBV28
J gene: TRBJ2-7
CDR3 length: 14
CDR3 protein: CASSSGTGKYEQYF

V gene: TRBV28
J gene: TRBJ2-5
CDR3 length: 12
CDR3 protein: CASSFTIETQYF

V gene: TRBV6-2/TRBV6-3
J gene: TRBJ1-2
CDR3 length: 18
CDR3 protein: CASRRLGTAQTANYGYTF

V gene: TRBV27
J gene: TRBJ1-1
CDR3 length: 14
CDR3 protein: CASSLDLRDTEAFF

V gene: TRBV6-5
J gene: TRBJ2-5
CDR3 length: 15
CDR3 protein: CASSRGQGARETQYF

V gene: TRBV15
J gene: TRBJ2-5
CDR3 length: 15
CDR3 protein: CATSRRTSGGETQYF

V gene: TRBV6-2/TRBV6-3
J gene: TRBJ2-5
CDR3 length: 15
CDR3 protein: CASTPFSLGQETQYF

V gene: TRBV7-9
J gene: TRBJ1-2
CDR3 length: 12
CDR3 protein: CASSVGGSGYTF

V gene: TRBV7-6
J gene: TRBJ2-5
CDR3 length: 19
CDR3 protein: CASSLGVTITFTPQETQYF

V gene: TRBV10-3
J gene: TRBJ2-7
CDR3 length: 14
CDR3 protein: CAIRTGTGSYEQYF

V gene: TRBV7-9
J gene: TRBJ2-7
CDR3 length: 15
CDR3 protein: CASSLAQGPTYEQYF

V gene: TRBV11-2
J gene: TRBJ1-2
CDR3 length: 15
CDR3 protein: CASSLDETFNYGYTF

V gene: TRBV30
J gene: TRBJ1-5
CDR3 length: 12
CDR3 protein: CAWSSAEGPQHF

V gene: TRBV18
J gene: TRBJ1-6
CDR3 length: 13
CDR3 protein: CASSPRQGKPLHF

V gene: TRBV25-1
J gene: TRBJ2-7
CDR3 length: 12
CDR3 protein: CASTGWGGEQYF

V gene: TRBV6-1
J gene: TRBJ2-5
CDR3 length: 16
CDR3 protein: CASSARLAGDGETQYF

V gene: TRBV6-1
J gene: TRBJ1-4
CDR3 length: 14
CDR3 protein: CASSQTGRNEKLFF

V gene: TRBV11-2
J gene: TRBJ2-2
CDR3 length: 14
CDR3 protein: CASGGTINTGELFF

V gene: TRBV7-9
J gene: TRBJ1-2
CDR3 length: 14
CDR3 protein: CASSSIPGYYDYTF

V gene: TRBV12-3/TRBV12-4
J gene: TRBJ1-3
CDR3 length: 13
CDR3 protein: CATQGANGNTIYF

V gene: TRBV6-5
J gene: TRBJ2-5
CDR3 length: 17
CDR3 protein: CASSYGAGASVVGTQYF

V gene: TRBV18
J gene: TRBJ1-5
CDR3 length: 14
CDR3 protein: CASSPYNSNQPQHF

V gene: TRBV20-1
J gene: TRBJ1-1
CDR3 length: 12
CDR3 protein: CSDSDRGTEAFF

V gene: TRBV19
J gene: TRBJ2-2
CDR3 length: 15
CDR3 protein: CASSIQGTNTGELFF

V gene: TRBV11-2
J gene: TRBJ2-4
CDR3 length: 16
CDR3 protein: CASRRPGRVAKNIQYF

V gene: TRBV6-2/TRBV6-3
J gene: TRBJ1-5
CDR3 length: 13
CDR3 protein: CASALTGDVPQHF

V gene: TRBV12-3/TRBV12-4
J gene: TRBJ2-5
CDR3 length: 13
CDR3 protein: CASSFASRPTQYF